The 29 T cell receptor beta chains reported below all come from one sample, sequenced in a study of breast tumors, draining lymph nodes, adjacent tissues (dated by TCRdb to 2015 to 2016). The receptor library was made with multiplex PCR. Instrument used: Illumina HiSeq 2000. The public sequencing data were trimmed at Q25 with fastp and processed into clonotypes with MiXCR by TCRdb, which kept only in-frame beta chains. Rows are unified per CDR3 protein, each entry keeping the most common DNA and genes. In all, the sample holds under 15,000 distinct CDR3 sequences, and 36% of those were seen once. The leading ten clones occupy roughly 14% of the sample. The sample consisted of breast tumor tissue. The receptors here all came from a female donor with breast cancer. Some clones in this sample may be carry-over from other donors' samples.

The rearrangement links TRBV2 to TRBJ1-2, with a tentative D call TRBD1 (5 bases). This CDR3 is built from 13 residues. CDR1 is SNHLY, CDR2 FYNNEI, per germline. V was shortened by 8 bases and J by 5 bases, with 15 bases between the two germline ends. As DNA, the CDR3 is TGTGCCAGCGACGGGGGAGGGCGATATGGCTACACCTTC. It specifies CASDGGGRYGYTF.

The CDR3 region is CASFGDRGLNEQYF. The CDR3 region has the DNA TGTGCCAGCTTTGGGGACAGGGGGCTAAACGAGCAGTACTTC. The chain employs TRBV2 and TRBJ2-7; 12 bases are a match to TRBD1. CDR3 size: 14 residues. J gave up 5 bases and V 8 bases, and 7 bases lay outside the gene matches. CDR1 and CDR2 from the germline V gene are SNHLY and FYNNEI. Full variable domain (missing parts from reference TRBV2 and TRBJ2-7): EPEVTQTPSHQVTQMGQEVILRCVPISNHLYFYWYRQILGQKVEFLVSFYNNEISEKSEIFDDQFSVERPDGSNFTLKIRSTKLEDSAMYFCASFGDRGLNEQYFGPGTRLTVT.

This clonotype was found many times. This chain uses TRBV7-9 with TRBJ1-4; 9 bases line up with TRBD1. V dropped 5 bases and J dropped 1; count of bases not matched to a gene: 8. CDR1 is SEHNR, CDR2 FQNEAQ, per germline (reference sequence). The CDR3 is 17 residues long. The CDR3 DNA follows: TGTGCCAGCAGCCACGGACAGGGGACGGGAACTAATGAAAAACTGTTTTTT. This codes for CASSHGQGTGTNEKLFF.

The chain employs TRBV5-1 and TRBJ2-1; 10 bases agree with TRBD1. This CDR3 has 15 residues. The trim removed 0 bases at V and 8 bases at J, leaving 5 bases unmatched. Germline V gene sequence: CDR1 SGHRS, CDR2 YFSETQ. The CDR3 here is CASSLGTGGGDEQFF. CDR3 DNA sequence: TGCGCCAGCAGCTTGGGGACAGGGGGGGGCGATGAGCAGTTCTTC.

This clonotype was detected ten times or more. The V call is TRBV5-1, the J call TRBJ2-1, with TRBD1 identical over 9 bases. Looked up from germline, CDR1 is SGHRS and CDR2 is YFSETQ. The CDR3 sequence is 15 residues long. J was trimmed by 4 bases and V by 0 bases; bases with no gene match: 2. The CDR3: CASSLDGQGYNEQFF. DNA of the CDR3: TGCGCCAGCAGCTTGGATGGACAGGGGTACAATGAGCAGTTCTTC.

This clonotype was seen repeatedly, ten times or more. In DNA form, the CDR3 reads TGTGCCAGCAGCTTAGGGTGGGGGCCAAACAATGAGCAGTTCTTC. Encoded protein: CASSLGWGPNNEQFF. The genes are TRBV11-2 and TRBJ2-1; possibly TRBD1 for D (6 bases). The CDR3 consists of 15 residues. V was clipped by 1 base and J by 5 bases, with 12 bases between them. Germline V gene data show CDR1 as SGHAT and CDR2 as FQNNGV.

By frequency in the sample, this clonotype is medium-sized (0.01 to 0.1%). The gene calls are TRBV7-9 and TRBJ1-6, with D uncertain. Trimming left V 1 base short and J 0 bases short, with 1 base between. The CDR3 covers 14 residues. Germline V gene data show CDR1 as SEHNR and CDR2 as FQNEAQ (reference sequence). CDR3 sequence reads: CASSLVSYNSPLHF. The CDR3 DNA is TGTGCCAGCAGCTTAGTCTCCTATAATTCACCCCTCCACTTT. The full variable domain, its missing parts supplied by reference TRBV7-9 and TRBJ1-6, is DTGVSQNPRHKITKRGQNVTFRCDPISEHNRLYWYRQTLGQGPEFLTYFQNEAQLEKSRLLSDRFSAERPKGSFSTLEIQRTEQGDSAMYLCASSLVSYNSPLHFGNGTRLTVT.

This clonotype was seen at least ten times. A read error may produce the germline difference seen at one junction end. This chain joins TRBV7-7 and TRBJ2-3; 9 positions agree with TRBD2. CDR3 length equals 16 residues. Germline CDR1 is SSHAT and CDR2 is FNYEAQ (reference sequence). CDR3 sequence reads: CASSLGTSPSTDTQYF. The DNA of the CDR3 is TGTGCTAGCAGCTTAGGGACTAGCCCCTCCACAGATACGCAGTATTTT.

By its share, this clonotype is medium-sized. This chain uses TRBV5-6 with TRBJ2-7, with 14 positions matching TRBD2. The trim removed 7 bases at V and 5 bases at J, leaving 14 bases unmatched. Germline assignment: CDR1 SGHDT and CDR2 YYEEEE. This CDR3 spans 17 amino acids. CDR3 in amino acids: CASSGLAGVYRTNEQYF. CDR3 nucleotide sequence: TGTGCCAGCTCGGGACTAGCGGGAGTATACCGAACTAACGAGCAGTACTTC.

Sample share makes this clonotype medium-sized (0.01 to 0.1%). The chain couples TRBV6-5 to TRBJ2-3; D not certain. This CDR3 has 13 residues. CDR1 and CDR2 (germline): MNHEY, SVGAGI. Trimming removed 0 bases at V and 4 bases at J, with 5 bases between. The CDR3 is CASSYSEADTQYF. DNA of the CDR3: TGTGCCAGCAGTTACTCCGAGGCAGATACGCAGTATTTT.

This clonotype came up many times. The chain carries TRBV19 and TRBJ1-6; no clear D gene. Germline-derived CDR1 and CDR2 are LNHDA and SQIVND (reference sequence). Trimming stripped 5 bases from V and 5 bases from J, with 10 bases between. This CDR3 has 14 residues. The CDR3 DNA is TGTGCCAGTAGTCGCCGACCGGATAATTCACCCCTCCACTTT. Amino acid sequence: CASSRRPDNSPLHF.

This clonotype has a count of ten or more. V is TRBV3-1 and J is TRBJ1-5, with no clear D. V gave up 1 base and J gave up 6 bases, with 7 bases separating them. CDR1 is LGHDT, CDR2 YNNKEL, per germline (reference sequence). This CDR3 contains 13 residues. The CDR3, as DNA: TGTGCCAGCAGCCAAGGGTTCGGTCAGCCCCAGCATTTT. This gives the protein CASSQGFGQPQHF. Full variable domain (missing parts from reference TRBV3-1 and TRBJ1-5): DTAVSQTPKYLVTQMGNDKSIKCEQNLGHDTMYWYKQDSKKFLKIMFSYNNKELIINETVPNRFSPKSPDKAHLNLHINSLELGDSAVYFCASSQGFGQPQHFGDGTRLSIL.

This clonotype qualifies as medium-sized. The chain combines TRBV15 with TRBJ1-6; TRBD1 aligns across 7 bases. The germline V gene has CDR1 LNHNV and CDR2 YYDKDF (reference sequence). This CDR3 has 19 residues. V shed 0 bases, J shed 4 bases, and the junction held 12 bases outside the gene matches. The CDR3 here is CATSRDRGADRAYNSPLHF. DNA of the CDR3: TGTGCCACCAGCAGAGATAGAGGGGCTGACAGGGCTTATAATTCACCCCTCCACTTT.

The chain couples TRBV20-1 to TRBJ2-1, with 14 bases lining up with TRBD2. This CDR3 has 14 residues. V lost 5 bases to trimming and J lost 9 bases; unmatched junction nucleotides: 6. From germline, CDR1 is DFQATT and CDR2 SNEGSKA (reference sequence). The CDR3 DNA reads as TGCAGTGCTGGGGGGACTAGCGGGGGAGCTGAGCAGTTCTTC. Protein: CSAGGTSGGAEQFF.

CDR3 sequence (DNA): TGCAGTGCAACCCTAGCGGGAGACTACAATGAGCAGTTCTTC. Protein sequence: CSATLAGDYNEQFF. V is TRBV20-1 and J is TRBJ2-1, with 10 nucleotides matching TRBD2. Germline V gives CDR1 DFQATT, CDR2 SNEGSKA (reference sequence). The CDR3 is 14 amino acids. Losses at the gene ends were 6 bases for V and 3 bases for J; bases not matched to a gene: 5.

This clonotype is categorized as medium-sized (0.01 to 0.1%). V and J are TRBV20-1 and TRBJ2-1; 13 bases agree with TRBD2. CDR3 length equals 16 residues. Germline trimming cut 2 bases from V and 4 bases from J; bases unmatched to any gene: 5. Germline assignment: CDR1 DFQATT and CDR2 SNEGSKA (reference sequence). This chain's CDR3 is CSARYKLAGGYNEQFF. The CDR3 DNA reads TGCAGTGCTAGATACAAACTAGCGGGAGGGTACAATGAGCAGTTCTTC.

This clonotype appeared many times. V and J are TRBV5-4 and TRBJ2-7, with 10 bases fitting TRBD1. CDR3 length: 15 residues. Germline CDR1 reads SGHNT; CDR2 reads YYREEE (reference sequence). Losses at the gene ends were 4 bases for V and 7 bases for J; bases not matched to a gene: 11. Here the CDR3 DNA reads TGTGCCAGCAGCCTACCGGACAGGGGGTTCGAGGAGCAGTACTTC. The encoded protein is CASSLPDRGFEEQYF.

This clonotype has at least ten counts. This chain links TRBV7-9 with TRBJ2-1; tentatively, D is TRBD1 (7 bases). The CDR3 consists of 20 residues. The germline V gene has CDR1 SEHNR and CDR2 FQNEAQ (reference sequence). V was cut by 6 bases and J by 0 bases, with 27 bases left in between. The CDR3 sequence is CASRPPEGARKLSSYNEQFF. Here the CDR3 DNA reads TGTGCCAGCAGACCCCCGGAGGGGGCGAGAAAATTAAGCTCCTACAATGAGCAGTTCTTC.

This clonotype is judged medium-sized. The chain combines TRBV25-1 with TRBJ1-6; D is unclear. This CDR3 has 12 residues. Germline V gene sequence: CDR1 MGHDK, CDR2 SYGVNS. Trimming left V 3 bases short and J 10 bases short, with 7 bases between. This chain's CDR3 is CASSDQVSPLHF. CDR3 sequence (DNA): TGTGCCAGCAGTGATCAGGTATCACCCCTCCACTTT.

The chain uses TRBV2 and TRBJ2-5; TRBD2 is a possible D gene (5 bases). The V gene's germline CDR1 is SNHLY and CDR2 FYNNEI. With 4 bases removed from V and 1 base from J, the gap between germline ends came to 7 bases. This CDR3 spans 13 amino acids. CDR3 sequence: CASSAGIQETQYF. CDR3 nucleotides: TGTGCCAGCAGTGCCGGGATCCAAGAGACCCAGTACTTC.

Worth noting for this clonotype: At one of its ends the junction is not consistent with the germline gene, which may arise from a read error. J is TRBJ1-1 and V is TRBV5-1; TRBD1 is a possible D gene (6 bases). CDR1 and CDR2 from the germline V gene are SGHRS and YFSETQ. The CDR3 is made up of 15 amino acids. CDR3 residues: CASSLWGGQNTEAYF. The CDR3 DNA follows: TGCGCCAGCAGCCTTTGGGGGGGGCAGAACACTGAAGCTTACTTT.

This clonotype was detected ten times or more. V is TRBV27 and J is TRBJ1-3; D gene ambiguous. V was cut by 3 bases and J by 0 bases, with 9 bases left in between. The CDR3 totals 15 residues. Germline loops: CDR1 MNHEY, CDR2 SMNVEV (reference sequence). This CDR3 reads CASSLSGYSGNTIYF. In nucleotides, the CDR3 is TGTGCCAGCAGTTTGTCGGGATACTCTGGAAACACCATATATTTT.

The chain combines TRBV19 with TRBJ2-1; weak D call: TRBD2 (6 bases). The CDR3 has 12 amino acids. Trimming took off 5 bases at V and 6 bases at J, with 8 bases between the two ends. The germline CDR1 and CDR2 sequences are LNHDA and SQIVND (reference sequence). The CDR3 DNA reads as TGTGCCAGTAGTCTGACTAGCAATGAGCAGTTCTTC. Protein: CASSLTSNEQFF.

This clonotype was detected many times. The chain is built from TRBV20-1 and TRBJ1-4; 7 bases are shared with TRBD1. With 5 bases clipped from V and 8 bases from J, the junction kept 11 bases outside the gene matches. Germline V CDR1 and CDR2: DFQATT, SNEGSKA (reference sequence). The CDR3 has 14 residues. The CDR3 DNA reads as TGCAGTGCTCACGACGACAGGGTTCGGGAAAAACTGTTTTTT. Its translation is CSAHDDRVREKLFF.

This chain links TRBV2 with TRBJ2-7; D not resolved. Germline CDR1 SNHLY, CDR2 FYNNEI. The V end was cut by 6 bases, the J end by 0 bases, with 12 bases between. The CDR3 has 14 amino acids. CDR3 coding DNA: TGTGCCAGCAGCCCTAGGTTACGCTCCTACGAGCAGTACTTC. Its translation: CASSPRLRSYEQYF.

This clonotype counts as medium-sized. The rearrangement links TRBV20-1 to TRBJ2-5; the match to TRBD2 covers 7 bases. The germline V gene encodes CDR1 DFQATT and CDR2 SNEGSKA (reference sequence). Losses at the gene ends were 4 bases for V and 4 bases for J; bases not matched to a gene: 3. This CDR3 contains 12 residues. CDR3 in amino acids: CSATGLVETQYF. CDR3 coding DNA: TGCAGTGCTACCGGACTAGTAGAGACCCAGTACTTC.

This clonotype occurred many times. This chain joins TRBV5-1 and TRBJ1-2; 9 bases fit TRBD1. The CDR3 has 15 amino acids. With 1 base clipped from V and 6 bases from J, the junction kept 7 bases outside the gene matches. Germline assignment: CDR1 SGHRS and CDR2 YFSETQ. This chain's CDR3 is CASSLIDRGGDGYTF. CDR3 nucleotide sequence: TGCGCCAGCAGCTTGATAGACAGGGGGGGTGATGGCTACACCTTC.

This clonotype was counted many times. The CDR3 reads CSAYTGTGSQPQHF. In DNA form, the CDR3 reads TGCAGTGCTTACACCGGGACAGGGAGTCAGCCCCAGCATTTT. The chain links TRBV20-1 to TRBJ1-5; 9 bases agree with TRBD1. The CDR3 totals 14 residues. V shed 5 bases and J 6 bases; nucleotides not matched to a gene: 8. Germline CDR1 and CDR2: DFQATT and SNEGSKA (reference sequence).

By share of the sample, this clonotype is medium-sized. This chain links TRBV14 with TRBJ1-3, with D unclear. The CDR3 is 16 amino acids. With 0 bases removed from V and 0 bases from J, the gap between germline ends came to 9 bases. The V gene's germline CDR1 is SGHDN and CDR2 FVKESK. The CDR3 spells CASSQDRSSSGNTIYF. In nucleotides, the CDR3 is TGTGCCAGCAGCCAAGACAGGTCGAGCTCTGGAAACACCATATATTTT.